This entry is about one TCR beta chain. Methods used by the authors: From reference gene primer amplification, estimates of nucleated cell counts were derived. Clones were read by immunoSEQ multiplex PCR, and TCRdb kept only the in-frame ones, dropping some. That table gives V, J and clone size, and the DNA gave D and trimming. The sample shows 300,000 to 350,000 clones, roughly 90% of them seen only once. Deletions cut 4 bases from V and 8 bases from J, with 15 bases between. CDR3 length: 14 amino acids. CDR1 SGHRS and CDR2 YFSETQ come from the germline V gene. This record comes from a study of blood T cell repertoires in COVID-19. In the study overall: Samples of COVID-19 (acute and convalescent) were obtained from the United States, Italy and Spain. T cells, B-cell-depleted T cells, or PBMCs supplied cDNA or gDNA.

A Seattle source enrolled patients during active infection and followed them longitudinally. The sequence came from a woman in her 40s with COVID-19, enrolled during active disease. The chain has TRBV5-1 and TRBJ1-4; D is unresolved. Sequenced input: peripheral blood. CDR3 sequence (DNA): TGCGCCAGCAGCCCTCGGCGGGTAGAGGAAAAACTGTTTTTT. Its protein product is CASSPRRVEEKLFF.